What follows are 26 T cell receptor beta chains derived from one specimen sequenced in a study of vaccination effects on CD4 cells after COVID-19. Sequencing in the ViraFEST assay came after antigen-specific CD4+ T cells had been expanded with viral peptide pools, which were used to stimulate PBMC. Once cultured for 10 days, the cells underwent separation to obtain CD4+ T cells. Two doses of BNT162b2 or mRNA-1273 vaccine were administered to participants. No cognate antigen is known for these TCRs. Clones were read by immunoSEQ multiplex PCR, and TCRdb kept only the in-frame ones, dropping some. This sample yields tens of thousands of clones, of which 74% are seen a single time; less than 2% belongs to the top ten. The material was CD4+ T cells from PBMCs cultured with HCoV-229E spike peptides, obtained after COVID-19 vaccination. Every receptor here comes from a human donor who received a COVID-19 vaccine.

This clone occurred once. The V gene is TRBV3-1 (or the pseudogene TRBV3-2), the J gene TRBJ1-5; no definite D call. CDR3 size: 13 residues. Germline V lookup: CDR1 LGHDT, CDR2 YNNKEL (reference sequence). The ends were cut back, 5 bases at V and 0 bases at J, with 5 bases in the middle. The CDR3 region has the DNA TGTGCCAGCAGCGACTTTAGCAATCAGCCCCAGCATTTT. It yields the protein CASSDFSNQPQHF.

There are a few counts of this clone. The chain is built from TRBV9 and TRBJ1-4; D is unresolved. The V gene lost 1 base and the J gene lost 8 bases, with 15 bases spanning the gap. This CDR3 is 15 amino acids long. Germline V lookup: CDR1 SGDLS, CDR2 YYNGEE. CDR3 residues: CASSVRATDIEKLFF. The CDR3 DNA reads as TGTGCCAGCAGCGTACGGGCTACCGATATCGAAAAACTGTTTTTT.

V is TRBV2 and J is TRBJ2-1, with 9 bases identical to TRBD2. The CDR3 consists of 16 residues. V lost 7 bases and J lost 4; bases outside the gene matches: 11. Germline values: CDR1 SNHLY, CDR2 FYNNEI. CDR3 amino acids: CASKKGGGASYNEQFF. CDR3 DNA sequence: TGTGCCAGCAAGAAGGGCGGGGGGGCATCGTACAATGAGCAGTTCTTC.

V is TRBV3-1 (or the pseudogene TRBV3-2) and J is TRBJ2-7; TRBD2 is a possible D gene (6 bases). Germline V lookup: CDR1 LGHDT, CDR2 YNNKEL (reference sequence). Trimming removed 2 bases from V and 5 bases from J, with 10 bases in between. The CDR3 extends over 13 amino acids. As DNA, the CDR3 is TGTGCCAGCAGCCAACAAGCGGGTAACGAGCAGTACGTC. Translated: CASSQQAGNEQYV.

The chain is built from TRBV18 and TRBJ1-1; no definite D call. Germline V gene sequence: CDR1 KGHSH, CDR2 LQKENI. This CDR3 is built from 14 residues. V shed 8 bases and J shed 3 bases, with 16 bases lying between them. CDR3 sequence: CASRVMGKDTEAFF. The CDR3 nucleotides read TGTGCCAGCCGAGTTATGGGGAAAGACACTGAAGCTTTCTTT.

CDR3 bases: TGCGCCAGCAGCCGCTGGACTAGCGGGGGGGCCGGGTCGGAGACCCAGTACTTC. Amino acid sequence: CASSRWTSGGAGSETQYF. V gene TRBV4-1 combines with J gene TRBJ2-5, with 15 bases that match TRBD2. After removal of 4 bases from V and 5 bases from J, the junction contained 11 bases not matched to a gene. The germline V gene encodes CDR1 MGHRA and CDR2 YSYEKL. This CDR3 region has 18 residues.

This chain uses TRBV6-2 or TRBV6-3 with TRBJ2-2; TRBD2 is a possible D gene (5 bases). Between the trimmed V and J ends, which lost 2 bases and 0 bases, there was a span of 7 bases. From germline, CDR1 is MNHEY and CDR2 SVGEGT. The CDR3 extends over 15 amino acids. The CDR3 DNA reads as TGTGCCAGCAGTTACGAGGGCACGAACACCGGGGAGCTGTTTTTT. It encodes CASSYEGTNTGELFF.

DNA of the CDR3: TGTGCCAGCAGCTTGACCAGCTACGAGCAGTACGTC. It codes for CASSLTSYEQYV. The chain has TRBV5-6 and TRBJ2-7, with D unresolved. Germline values: CDR1 SGHDT, CDR2 YYEEEE. CDR3 length equals 12 residues. V dropped 1 base and J dropped 3 bases, with 5 bases sitting between them.

This clone is a singleton in its sample. V and J are TRBV2 and TRBJ2-7; 8 bases map to TRBD1. CDR1 SNHLY and CDR2 FYNNEI come from the germline V gene. The CDR3 totals 15 residues. V gave up 8 bases and J gave up 4 bases; unmatched junction bases: 13. In DNA form, the CDR3 reads TGTGCCAGCTCCTCCCAGGGGACAGGACCTTACGAGCAGTACGTC. It is translated as CASSSQGTGPYEQYV.

This rearrangement joins TRBV5-1 to TRBJ2-5, with D tentatively TRBD1 (6 bases). Germline V gene data show CDR1 as SGHRS and CDR2 as YFSETQ. Between the trimmed V and J ends, which lost 4 bases and 4 bases, there was a span of 11 bases. The CDR3 runs to 13 residues. CDR3 coding DNA: TGCGCCAGCAGCCGTACAGGGTTAGAGACCCAGTACTTC. Translated: CASSRTGLETQYF.

The genes are TRBV7-7 and TRBJ2-2; D not resolved. The CDR3 extends over 15 amino acids. Germline CDR1 SSHAT, CDR2 FNYEAQ (reference sequence). V was cut by 2 bases and J by 1 base, with 8 bases left in between. This CDR3 is CASSLNSGNTGELFF. CDR3 DNA: TGTGCCAGCAGCTTAAACTCCGGGAACACCGGGGAGCTGTTTTTT.

CDR3 DNA sequence: TGTGCCAGCAGGACTGGAAACTATAATTCACCCCTCCACTTT. It specifies CASRTGNYNSPLHF. The rearrangement uses TRBV28 and TRBJ1-6; D uncertain. V lost 6 bases and J 3 bases, leaving 9 bases between the germline ends. The CDR3 runs to 14 residues. Germline CDR1 MDHEN, CDR2 SYDVKM.

This chain joins TRBV6-5 and TRBJ1-2, with 9 bases that match TRBD1. Germline CDR1 reads MNHEY; CDR2 reads SVGAGI. CDR3 length: 14 residues. V lost 7 bases and J lost 6; bases outside the gene matches: 9. CDR3 in DNA: TGTGCCAGCACCAACACAGGGGGCGCCCATGGCTACACCTTC. Translated: CASTNTGGAHGYTF.

The V call is TRBV2, the J call TRBJ1-6; TRBD1 might be the D (6 bases). CDR1 is SNHLY, CDR2 FYNNEI, per germline. The CDR3 spans 15 residues. Trimming left V 7 bases short and J 7 bases short, with 17 bases between. The chain's CDR3 is CASKRGGVQNSPLHF. The CDR3 DNA reads as TGTGCCAGCAAAAGGGGGGGCGTACAAAATTCACCCCTCCACTTT.

The rearrangement links TRBV7-3 to TRBJ2-1; the match to TRBD2 covers 11 bases. With V trimmed by 6 bases and J by 10 bases, 17 bases remained unmatched. Germline loops: CDR1 SGHTA, CDR2 FQGTGA. The CDR3 spans 17 residues. CDR3 region: CASSSPHGTSGVGEQFF. CDR3 in DNA: TGTGCCAGCAGTTCCCCGCACGGGACTAGCGGTGTGGGGGAGCAGTTCTTC.

The rearrangement links TRBV11-2 to TRBJ2-1; D is ambiguous. Between the trimmed V and J ends, which lost 0 bases and 8 bases, there was a span of 11 bases. The CDR3 totals 14 residues. Germline V CDR1 and CDR2: SGHAT, FQNNGV. The CDR3: CASSLDPPIYEQFF. As DNA, the CDR3 is TGTGCCAGCAGCTTAGATCCGCCAATATATGAGCAGTTCTTC.

A single count supports this clone. This chain links TRBV5-4 with TRBJ2-7; 7 nucleotides align to TRBD2. The CDR3 covers 17 residues. After removal of 3 bases from V and 2 bases from J, the junction contained 14 bases not matched to a gene. Germline V gene sequence: CDR1 SGHNT, CDR2 YYREEE (reference sequence). CDR3 DNA sequence: TGTGCCAGCAGCTCGAACCTACAATGGGAGGGGACCTACGAGCAGTACGTC. It is translated as CASSSNLQWEGTYEQYV.

The chain has TRBV7-2 and TRBJ1-2; 9 nucleotides align to TRBD1. Germline loops: CDR1 SGHTA, CDR2 FQGNSA. With V trimmed by 1 base and J by 10 bases, 7 bases remained unmatched. There are 14 residues in the CDR3. The CDR3 DNA follows: TGTGCCAGCAGCTTAGGGGGACAGGGAAGGGACTACACCTTC. Its protein is CASSLGGQGRDYTF. Combining the CDR3 with reference TRBV7-2 and TRBJ1-2 gives the whole variable domain GAGVSQSPSNKVTEKGKDVELRCDPISGHTALYWYRQSLGQGLEFLIYFQGNSAPDKSGLPSDRFSAERTGGSVSTLTIQRTQQEDSAVYLCASSLGGQGRDYTFGSGTRLTVV.

The sample holds one count of this clone. This rearrangement joins TRBV30 to TRBJ2-1; possibly TRBD1 for D (6 bases). Germline V gives CDR1 GTSNPN, CDR2 SVGIG (reference sequence). This CDR3 contains 17 residues. V was pared by 0 bases and J by 5 bases, with 20 bases between. The CDR3: CAWSVRGFRPPNNEQFF. DNA of the CDR3: TGTGCCTGGAGTGTAAGGGGGTTCCGACCCCCCAACAATGAGCAGTTCTTC.

This sequence joins TRBV6-5 and TRBJ1-2; TRBD1 is a possible D gene (5 bases). The CDR3 sequence is 16 residues long. CDR1 and CDR2 (germline): MNHEY, SVGAGI. The V gene lost 3 bases and the J gene lost 6 bases, with 20 bases spanning the gap. Here the CDR3 reads CASSYSSREIWDGYTF. The DNA for the CDR3 is TGTGCCAGCAGTTATTCCTCCAGGGAGATTTGGGATGGCTACACCTTC.

This chain uses TRBV7-2 with TRBJ1-4, with D maybe TRBD1 (5 bases). The germline V gene has CDR1 SGHTA and CDR2 FQGNSA. The CDR3 covers 14 residues. Trimming took off 0 bases at V and 8 bases at J, with 10 bases between the two ends. The chain's CDR3 is CASSLAPREEKLFF. For the CDR3, the DNA is TGTGCCAGCAGCTTAGCTCCCAGGGAAGAAAAACTGTTTTTT.

This chain joins TRBV12-3 or TRBV12-4 and TRBJ1-2, with D possibly being TRBD1 (6 bases). This CDR3 has 13 residues. Trimming stripped 3 bases from V and 6 bases from J, with 11 bases between. CDR3 sequence (DNA): TGTGCCAGCAGTTTCACAGGGATGAATGGCTACACCTTC. Its protein product is CASSFTGMNGYTF.

The chain is built from TRBV3-1 (or the pseudogene TRBV3-2) and TRBJ2-2; no definite D call. V lost 4 bases to trimming and J lost 4 bases, with 10 bases between them. Germline CDR1 LGHDT, CDR2 YNNKEL (reference sequence). CDR3 length: 14 amino acids. CDR3 protein: CASSRPGFTGELFF. The DNA of the CDR3 is TGTGCCAGCAGCCGGCCAGGCTTCACCGGGGAGCTGTTTTTT.

The sample holds a few counts of this clone. CDR3 amino acids: CASRRTGVGTKNIQYF. In DNA, the CDR3 is TGTGCCAGTAGACGTACAGGGGTGGGGACCAAAAACATTCAGTACTTC. The rearrangement links TRBV19 to TRBJ2-4; TRBD1 aligns across 7 bases. Germline-derived CDR1 and CDR2 are LNHDA and SQIVND (reference sequence). With V trimmed by 6 bases and J by 2 bases, 10 bases remained unmatched. This CDR3 contains 16 residues.

Here the CDR3 reads CASSEAETGVAEAFF. The CDR3 bases are TGTGCCAGCAGTGAAGCCGAGACAGGGGTCGCTGAAGCTTTCTTT. This rearrangement joins TRBV2 to TRBJ1-1; 8 bases align to TRBD1. CDR3 length: 15 amino acids. V trimming: 0 bases; J trimming: 6 bases; junction bases outside the gene matches: 6. Germline loops: CDR1 SNHLY, CDR2 FYNNEI.

The CDR3 protein is CASSLVKAEGEKLFF. CDR3 coding DNA: TGTGCCAGCAGCTTAGTAAAAGCCGAGGGAGAAAAACTGTTTTTT. V and J are TRBV7-9 and TRBJ1-4, with D unresolved. Trimming stripped 1 base from V and 8 bases from J, with 14 bases between. Germline-derived CDR1 and CDR2 are SEHNR and FQNEAQ (reference sequence). The CDR3 is made up of 15 amino acids. Complete variable domain (other parts from reference TRBV7-9 and TRBJ1-4): DTGVSQNPRHKITKRGQNVTFRCDPISEHNRLYWYRQTLGQGPEFLTYFQNEAQLEKSRLLSDRFSAERPKGSFSTLEIQRTEQGDSAMYLCASSLVKAEGEKLFFGSGTQLSVL.